These 17 T cell receptor beta chains were all obtained from the same sample, sequenced in a study of radiotherapy plus CTLA-4 blockade in lung cancer. Only in-frame clones appear in the TCRdb table, and some are missing; sequencing was by immunoSEQ multiplex PCR. The repertoire holds roughly 59,000 clones, with 72% as singletons. The sample in question was peripheral blood, obtained from a patient treated with radiotherapy plus ipilimumab. These receptor sequences come from a human donor with non-small cell lung cancer whose response to radiotherapy plus ipilimumab could not be evaluated.

This clone was found once. The chain links TRBV18 to TRBJ2-7; 7 positions agree with TRBD1. The CDR3 is 13 amino acids. Germline V gene lookup returns CDR1 KGHSH and CDR2 LQKENI. Trimming removed 0 bases from V and 7 bases from J; junction bases left unmatched: 3. This chain's CDR3 is CASSPPGQQEQYF. CDR3 bases: TGTGCCAGCTCACCACCGGGACAGCAAGAGCAGTACTTC.

This clone was counted between two and nine times. The chain links TRBV19 to TRBJ2-3; TRBD1 aligns across 7 bases. After removal of 3 bases from V and 4 bases from J, the junction contained 4 bases not matched to a gene. Germline V gene lookup returns CDR1 LNHDA and CDR2 SQIVND (reference sequence). This CDR3 is 14 amino acids long. In DNA, the CDR3 is TGTGCCAGTAGTATGGGCCAGGGGGCAGATACGCAGTATTTT. Its translation: CASSMGQGADTQYF.

This clone was recorded a few times. The chain couples TRBV11-3 to TRBJ2-2; D possibly corresponds to TRBD1 (6 bases). Germline V lookup: CDR1 SGHNT, CDR2 YENEEA. Trimming took 7 bases from V and 0 from J, leaving 12 bases between them. This CDR3 has 15 amino acids. CDR3 sequence reads: CASTLRTANTGELFF. DNA for the CDR3: TGTGCCAGCACCCTAAGGACAGCGAACACCGGGGAGCTGTTTTTT.

This clone was picked up one time. The genes are TRBV10-2 and TRBJ2-7; D may be TRBD1 (6 bases). Trimming took off 3 bases at V and 2 bases at J, with 14 bases between the two ends. Germline loops: CDR1 WSHSY, CDR2 SAAADI. This CDR3 has 15 amino acids. This CDR3 is CASSDTNRVAYEQYF. In DNA form, the CDR3 reads TGCGCCAGCAGTGACACAAACAGGGTCGCCTACGAGCAGTACTTC.

The chain combines TRBV6-5 with TRBJ1-1; a possible D gene is TRBD1 (5 bases). The CDR3 contains 13 residues. CDR1 is MNHEY and CDR2 is SVGAGI in the germline V gene. V lost 8 bases to trimming and J lost 0 bases, with 10 bases between them. CDR3 protein: CASLRELNTEAFF. In nucleotides, the CDR3 is TGTGCCAGCCTCAGGGAATTGAACACTGAAGCTTTCTTT.

CDR3 sequence reads: CASSLDPWAGPYEQYF. CDR3 nucleotide sequence: TGTGCCAGCAGCTTAGATCCATGGGCGGGGCCCTACGAGCAGTACTTC. The J gene is TRBJ2-7, the V gene TRBV7-9; tentative D call: TRBD2 (6 bases). The CDR3 runs to 16 residues. Germline CDR1 reads SEHNR; CDR2 reads FQNEAQ (reference sequence). V was shortened by 1 base and J by 2 bases, with 15 bases between the two germline ends. The full variable domain, in which reference TRBV7-9 and TRBJ2-7 provide the parts outside the CDR3, is DTGVSQNPRHKITKRGQNVTFRCDPISEHNRLYWYRQTLGQGPEFLTYFQNEAQLEKSRLLSDRFSAERPKGSFSTLEIQRTEQGDSAMYLCASSLDPWAGPYEQYFGPGTRLTVT.

The chain has TRBV28 and TRBJ2-3; 7 bases fit TRBD2. J gave up 0 bases and V 6 bases, and 6 bases lay outside the gene matches. Germline V gene data show CDR1 as MDHEN and CDR2 as SYDVKM. CDR3 size: 15 residues. The CDR3 loop reads CASSSGTFSTDTQYF. The DNA for the CDR3 is TGTGCCAGCAGCAGCGGGACTTTCAGCACAGATACGCAGTATTTT. Combining the CDR3 with reference TRBV28 and TRBJ2-3 gives the whole variable domain DVKVTQSSRYLVKRTGEKVFLECVQDMDHENMFWYRQDPGLGLRLIYFSYDVKMKEKGDIPEGYSVSREKKERFSLILESASTNQTSMYLCASSSGTFSTDTQYFGPGTRLTVL.

The J gene is TRBJ2-1, the V gene TRBV7-8; perhaps TRBD1 as D (5 bases). V lost 1 base to trimming and J lost 9 bases, with 13 bases between them. Germline loops: CDR1 SGHVS, CDR2 FQNEAQ. CDR3 length: 14 residues. The CDR3 sequence is CASSLDRIGGEQFF. The CDR3 bases are TGTGCCAGCAGCTTAGACAGGATCGGCGGTGAGCAGTTCTTC.

The gene calls are TRBV9 and TRBJ2-5; D perhaps matches TRBD2 (6 bases). Per germline, CDR1 SGDLS and CDR2 YYNGEE. V was clipped by 4 bases and J by 2 bases, with 12 bases between them. The CDR3 runs to 14 residues. The CDR3 nucleotides read TGTGCCAGCAGCCGTAGTGGGGGGCAAGAGACCCAGTACTTC. It encodes CASSRSGGQETQYF.

The chain employs TRBV7-9 and TRBJ1-6; 8 bases agree with TRBD1. Germline V gene lookup returns CDR1 SEHNR and CDR2 FQNEAQ (reference sequence). The V gene end was trimmed by 7 bases and the J gene end by 4 bases; junction bases not matched to a gene: 6. CDR3 length: 15 residues. CDR3 nucleotides: TGTGCCAGCACTGGCGGGACAGGTTATAATTCACCCCTCCACTTT. Translation: CASTGGTGYNSPLHF.

This chain connects TRBV4-1 to TRBJ1-2; possibly TRBD1 for D (5 bases). CDR3 size: 14 residues. Between the trimmed V and J ends, which lost 5 bases and 4 bases, there was a span of 14 bases. CDR1 and CDR2 from the germline V gene are MGHRA and YSYEKL. The CDR3 DNA sequence: TGCGCCAGCAGCGCCAGGGTCGTGGTCTATGGCTACACCTTC. As protein: CASSARVVVYGYTF.

The V call is TRBV9, the J call TRBJ2-2, with 9 bases fitting TRBD1. Trimming removed 0 bases from V and 5 bases from J; junction bases left unmatched: 5. The germline CDR1 and CDR2 sequences are SGDLS and YYNGEE. The CDR3 consists of 16 residues. The CDR3 protein is CASSVAWTGATGELFF. The CDR3 DNA follows: TGTGCCAGCAGCGTAGCTTGGACAGGGGCAACCGGGGAGCTGTTTTTT.

The chain is built from TRBV5-6 and TRBJ1-5, with D tentatively TRBD1 (5 bases). Between the trimmed V and J ends, which lost 4 bases and 0 bases, there was a span of 20 bases. Per the germline V gene, CDR1 is SGHDT and CDR2 is YYEEEE. The CDR3 totals 18 residues. Here the CDR3 reads CASSRLTGQGLSNQPQHF. CDR3 in DNA: TGTGCCAGCAGCCGTCTCACCGGGCAGGGACTTAGCAATCAGCCCCAGCATTTT. Filled out from reference TRBV5-6 and TRBJ1-5, the complete variable domain reads DAGVTQSPTHLIKTRGQQVTLRCSPKSGHDTVSWYQQALGQGPQFIFQYYEEEERQRGNFPDRFSGHQFPNYSSELNVNALLLGDSALYLCASSRLTGQGLSNQPQHFGDGTRLSIL.

The V and J genes are TRBV7-9 and TRBJ2-5, with 11 bases matching TRBD2. The trim removed 5 bases at V and 7 bases at J, leaving 12 bases unmatched. The CDR3 is 16 amino acids. Germline CDR1 SEHNR, CDR2 FQNEAQ (reference sequence). CDR3 loop: CASSLSASGRLRTQYF. The CDR3 nucleotides are TGTGCCAGCAGCCTGAGCGCTAGCGGGAGGCTCAGGACCCAGTACTTC.

This rearrangement joins TRBV7-3 to TRBJ1-1; TRBD1 is a possible D gene (5 bases). The CDR3 contains 17 residues. The germline V gene has CDR1 SGHTA and CDR2 FQGTGA. The ends were cut back, 5 bases at V and 0 bases at J, with 19 bases in the middle. The CDR3 DNA reads as TGTGCCAGCAGCCGGGCCCGTACAGGAAACATGAACACTGAAGCTTTCTTT. This codes for CASSRARTGNMNTEAFF. Supplemented by reference TRBV7-3 and TRBJ1-1, the full variable domain reads GAGVSQTPSNKVTEKGKYVELRCDPISGHTALYWYRQSLGQGPEFLIYFQGTGAADDSGLPNDRFFAVRPEGSVSTLKIQRTERGDSAVYLCASSRARTGNMNTEAFFGQGTRLTVV.

CDR3 in amino acids: CASSSTIRLAVSNYEQYF. The CDR3 bases are TGTGCCAGCAGTTCGACGATCCGACTAGCGGTCTCTAACTACGAGCAGTACTTC. The rearrangement uses TRBV27 and TRBJ2-7; 9 bases fit TRBD2. This CDR3 has 18 amino acids. Per the germline V gene, CDR1 is MNHEY and CDR2 is SMNVEV (reference sequence). Germline trimming cut 4 bases from V and 3 bases from J; bases unmatched to any gene: 16.

The chain couples TRBV2 to TRBJ2-7; possible D gene TRBD1, 6 bases. In germline, CDR1 is SNHLY, CDR2 FYNNEI. The V gene lost 2 bases and the J gene lost 2 bases, with 16 bases spanning the gap. The length of the CDR3 is 16 residues. In DNA form, the CDR3 reads TGTGCCAGCAGTGAATCGGCGGGCAGGGGCACCTACGAGCAGTACTTC. This sequence encodes CASSESAGRGTYEQYF.